Shown below are 30 T cell receptor beta chains from a single sample sequenced in a study of CD8+CD57+ T cells in acquired aplastic anemia. Genomic DNA provided the template from which TCR beta VDJ and CDR3 profiles were obtained. TCRdb re-analysed the reads in MiXCR, keeping a single row per CDR3 protein. Altogether 150,000 to 160,000 distinct CDR3 sequences are present, about 48% being singletons, with the ten largest covering around 12%. Only patients with CD8+CD57+ cell expansion on flow cytometry were chosen for sequencing. Sequenced sample: sorted CD4+, CD8+, or CD8+CD57+ T cells (not recorded which) from PBMCs. Receptors were obtained from a human donor with aplastic anemia.

This clonotype was seen at least ten times. The genes are TRBV19 and TRBJ2-1; D perhaps matches TRBD2 (5 bases). Trimming shortened V by 6 bases and J by 3 bases, and 15 bases separated the two germline ends. The CDR3 covers 15 residues. Germline values: CDR1 LNHDA, CDR2 SQIVND (reference sequence). The CDR3 region has the DNA TGTGCCAGTAGGACGACTACCACTCTCTACAATGAGCAGTTCTTC. It translates to CASRTTTTLYNEQFF.

This clonotype was picked up many times. The V gene is TRBV19, the J gene TRBJ2-7; D perhaps matches TRBD2 (5 bases). The V end lost 4 bases, the J end lost 2 bases, and 12 bases lay between the germline ends. The CDR3 contains 14 residues. Germline CDR1 LNHDA, CDR2 SQIVND (reference sequence). CDR3 loop: CASSTGRGTYEQYF. CDR3 nucleotides: TGTGCCAGTAGTACTGGGAGAGGGACCTACGAGCAGTACTTC.

This clonotype was detected ten times or more. The gene calls are TRBV6-1 and TRBJ2-3; TRBD2 aligns across 9 bases. This CDR3 is 16 amino acids long. From germline, CDR1 is MNHNS and CDR2 SASEGT. V lost 3 bases, J lost 1 base, and 5 bases stayed unmatched. The CDR3 bases are TGTGCCAGCAGTGACGTAGCTAGCGGGGGCACAGATACGCAGTATTTT. Translated: CASSDVASGGTDTQYF.

This chain connects TRBV7-9 to TRBJ1-1; D not resolved. CDR1 and CDR2 from the germline V gene are SEHNR and FQNEAQ (reference sequence). There are 13 residues in the CDR3. V lost 5 bases and J lost 1, with 8 bases in between. The CDR3 DNA sequence: TGTGCCAGCAGCCCACGTGAGAACACTGAAGCTTTCTTT. Residues: CASSPRENTEAFF.

The chain recombines TRBV7-9 with TRBJ1-6; D gene unclear. Looked up from germline, CDR1 is SEHNR and CDR2 is FQNEAQ (reference sequence). V was trimmed by 1 base and J by 10 bases, leaving 11 bases between them. The CDR3 covers 14 residues. The CDR3 coding sequence is TGTGCCAGCAGCTTAGACGGAGGCGGCTCACCCCTCCACTTT. Its protein product is CASSLDGGGSPLHF.

Many counts were recorded for this clonotype. The chain couples TRBV19 to TRBJ1-5; no reliable D call. V lost 2 bases and J 3 bases, leaving 17 bases between the germline ends. CDR3 length: 17 amino acids. Germline CDR1 LNHDA, CDR2 SQIVND (reference sequence). CDR3 sequence reads: CASSITGPRPYNQPQHF. The CDR3 nucleotides read TGTGCCAGTAGTATAACCGGGCCTCGGCCTTACAATCAGCCCCAGCATTTT.

The rearrangement links TRBV15 to TRBJ2-1, with 8 positions matching TRBD2. Germline CDR1 reads LNHNV; CDR2 reads YYDKDF (reference sequence). The CDR3 loop spans 13 amino acids. Trimming at V came to 8 bases and at J to 3 bases, leaving 3 bases not matched to a gene. CDR3 DNA sequence: TGTGCCACCCGGGGACTAGGCTACAATGAGCAGTTCTTC. As protein: CATRGLGYNEQFF.

About this clonotype itself: One end of the junction does not line up with germline, which may come from a read error. The V and J genes are TRBV11-1 and TRBJ1-4, with a possible D match to TRBD1 (5 bases). The CDR3 contains 17 residues. Germline CDR1 and CDR2: SGHAT and FQDESV (reference sequence). CDR3 in amino acids: CASSSLKLRAANEELFF. CDR3 bases: TGTGCCAGCAGCTCCCTAAAACTCAGGGCTGCTAATGAAGAACTGTTTTTT.

This clonotype has a single count. Here the CDR3 reads CASSLENTEAFF. The CDR3 DNA is TGTGCCAGCAGCTTAGAAAACACTGAAGCTTTCTTT. V and J are TRBV7-3 and TRBJ1-1; D is unresolved. The CDR3 spans 12 residues. V lost 2 bases, J lost 2 bases, and 3 bases lay in between. The germline V gene has CDR1 SGHTA and CDR2 FQGTGA.

The chain carries TRBV15 and TRBJ2-3, with D hard to call. Germline values: CDR1 LNHNV, CDR2 YYDKDF (reference sequence). The CDR3 length is 15 residues. Trimming took off 5 bases at V and 4 bases at J, with 16 bases between the two ends. In nucleotides, the CDR3 is TGTGCCACCAGCCCTTCGACCCACCTAGCAGATACGCAGTATTTT. Protein product: CATSPSTHLADTQYF.

This clonotype was detected a few times. This chain uses TRBV7-8 with TRBJ1-5; D is undetermined. The CDR3 loop spans 13 amino acids. The germline CDR1 and CDR2 sequences are SGHVS and FQNEAQ. V was shortened by 1 base and J by 1 base, with 2 bases between the two germline ends. Here the CDR3 reads CASSLDSNQPQHF. CDR3 sequence (DNA): TGTGCCAGCAGCTTAGACAGCAATCAGCCCCAGCATTTT.

This clonotype was recorded a few times. J is TRBJ2-1 and V is TRBV2; D gene unclear. Germline lookup yields CDR1 SNHLY and CDR2 FYNNEI. The CDR3 length is 14 residues. V lost 4 bases and J 3 bases, leaving 10 bases between the germline ends. The CDR3 loop reads CASSVVRSYNEQFF. The CDR3 region has the DNA TGTGCCAGCAGTGTTGTCAGGAGCTACAATGAGCAGTTCTTC.

This CDR3 reads CASSEQRGNTEAFF. The CDR3 bases are TGTGCCAGCAGTGAACAAAGGGGAAACACTGAAGCTTTCTTT. The rearrangement links TRBV6-1 to TRBJ1-1, with D tentatively TRBD1 (5 bases). In germline, CDR1 is MNHNS, CDR2 SASEGT. The length of the CDR3 is 14 residues. V lost 2 bases and J 2 bases, leaving 9 bases between the germline ends.

V gene TRBV5-4 combines with J gene TRBJ1-3, with D perhaps TRBD1 (6 bases). Trimming left V 0 bases short and J 8 bases short, with 12 bases between. In germline, CDR1 is SGHNT, CDR2 YYREEE (reference sequence). This CDR3 has 14 residues. The CDR3 loop is CASSLGQAADTIYF. The DNA for the CDR3 is TGTGCCAGCAGCTTGGGACAGGCCGCGGACACCATATATTTT.

V gene TRBV29-1 combines with J gene TRBJ1-1; no clear D gene. In germline, CDR1 is SQVTM, CDR2 ANQGSEA. The CDR3 length is 13 residues. The ends were cut back, 4 bases at V and 0 bases at J, with 9 bases in the middle. The CDR3 sequence: CSVAGLMNTEAFF. DNA of the CDR3: TGCAGCGTTGCCGGATTAATGAACACTGAAGCTTTCTTT.

V gene TRBV2 combines with J gene TRBJ1-2; no reliable D call. The CDR3 runs 15 residues. Germline CDR1 SNHLY, CDR2 FYNNEI. The V end was cut by 4 bases, the J end by 0 bases, with 12 bases between. This CDR3 reads CASSVPAAANYGYTF. The CDR3 coding sequence is TGTGCCAGCAGTGTTCCGGCAGCAGCTAACTATGGCTACACCTTC.

This chain uses TRBV19 with TRBJ1-6, with D hard to call. Trimming shortened V by 6 bases and J by 9 bases, and 12 bases separated the two germline ends. Per the germline V gene, CDR1 is LNHDA and CDR2 is SQIVND (reference sequence). This CDR3 comprises 13 residues. The CDR3 coding sequence is TGTGCCAGTAGACCGGGAGAGCTTTCACCCCTCCACTTT. Its translation: CASRPGELSPLHF.

This clonotype was seen many times. The rearrangement links TRBV10-1 to TRBJ2-4, with 8 nucleotides matching TRBD1. Trimming took 2 bases from V and 1 from J; bases not matched to a gene: 7. Germline CDR1 WNHNN, CDR2 SYGVQD (reference sequence). The CDR3 consists of 17 residues. This CDR3 reads CASSEGSDRGAKNIQYF. CDR3 sequence (DNA): TGCGCCAGCAGTGAGGGATCCGACAGGGGTGCCAAAAACATTCAGTACTTC.

This clonotype has a count of ten or more. The CDR3 nucleotides are TGTGCCATTTCCTACGAGCAGTACTTC. This gives the protein CAISYEQYF. The chain carries TRBV10-3 and TRBJ2-7; no firm D call. The CDR3 runs 9 residues. Germline-derived CDR1 and CDR2 are ENHRY and SYGVKD. The V end lost 9 bases, the J end lost 1 base, and 1 base lay between the germline ends.

This clonotype was counted only a few times. The chain combines TRBV27 with TRBJ1-4; 9 nucleotides align to TRBD1. The V segment lost 5 bases and the J segment 5 bases; nucleotides outside the gene matches: 6. The germline CDR1 and CDR2 sequences are MNHEY and SMNVEV (reference sequence). This CDR3 is built from 15 residues. This CDR3 is CASSPQTGGNEKLFF. CDR3 bases: TGTGCCAGCAGTCCACAGACAGGGGGAAATGAAAAACTGTTTTTT.

This chain connects TRBV7-3 to TRBJ2-6; TRBD1 aligns across 7 bases. Germline V lookup: CDR1 SGHTA, CDR2 FQGTGA. Germline trimming cut 5 bases from V and 9 bases from J; bases unmatched to any gene: 7. This CDR3 is 14 amino acids long. In DNA form, the CDR3 reads TGTGCCAGCAGCCCCAGGGGGAATGGCAACGTCCTGACTTTC. This sequence encodes CASSPRGNGNVLTF.

A few counts support this clonotype. This rearrangement joins TRBV10-2 to TRBJ2-5; TRBD1 might be the D (5 bases). The germline V gene encodes CDR1 WSHSY and CDR2 SAAADI. V was clipped by 4 bases and J by 2 bases, with 14 bases between them. The CDR3 is 15 residues long. The CDR3 bases are TGCGCCAGCAGTGTCCTTTTCGACAGACAAGAGACCCAGTACTTC. Protein product: CASSVLFDRQETQYF.

The rearrangement joins TRBV24-1 to TRBJ1-5; no clear D gene. V was pared by 3 bases and J by 3 bases, with 8 bases between. The CDR3 is 14 amino acids. Germline CDR1 KGHDR, CDR2 SFDVKD. CDR3 coding DNA: TGTGCCACCAGTGATGTCGACACCAATCAGCCCCAGCATTTT. This gives the protein CATSDVDTNQPQHF.

This clonotype was counted many times. This chain links TRBV18 with TRBJ2-7; no firm D call. The germline CDR1 and CDR2 sequences are KGHSH and LQKENI. This CDR3 spans 12 amino acids. V dropped 2 bases and J dropped 6 bases, with 8 bases sitting between them. The chain's CDR3 is CASSPGSPEQYF. The DNA of the CDR3 is TGTGCCAGCTCACCAGGCAGCCCCGAGCAGTACTTC.

This clonotype showed up many times. The chain joins TRBV7-9 to TRBJ2-1, with D perhaps matching TRBD2 (5 bases). Trimming pared 6 bases from V and 9 bases from J, leaving 15 bases between. CDR1 and CDR2 (germline): SEHNR, FQNEAQ (reference sequence). This CDR3 spans 13 amino acids. CDR3 in amino acids: CASRFSREVEQFF. CDR3 sequence (DNA): TGTGCCAGCAGATTTAGCCGGGAAGTTGAGCAGTTCTTC.

This clonotype has a count of ten or more. The chain has TRBV29-1 and TRBJ2-1; TRBD1 matches at 7 bases. Losses at the gene ends were 4 bases for V and 4 bases for J; bases not matched to a gene: 4. Germline V gives CDR1 SQVTM, CDR2 ANQGSEA. This CDR3 is 13 amino acids long. Written as DNA, the CDR3 is TGCAGCGTTGTAGGGGGCAATTACAATGAGCAGTTCTTC. Translation: CSVVGGNYNEQFF.

The V and J genes are TRBV7-3 and TRBJ1-1; perhaps TRBD1 as D (6 bases). The V end was cut by 5 bases, the J end by 8 bases, with 9 bases between. The V gene's germline CDR1 is SGHTA and CDR2 FQGTGA. The CDR3 totals 11 residues. The CDR3 DNA reads as TGTGCCAGCAGCAATGGACAGGAAGCTTTCTTT. Translated: CASSNGQEAFF. Full variable domain (rest looked up from reference TRBV7-3 and TRBJ1-1): GAGVSQTPSNKVTEKGKYVELRCDPISGHTALYWYRQSLGQGPEFLIYFQGTGAADDSGLPNDRFFAVRPEGSVSTLKIQRTERGDSAVYLCASSNGQEAFFGQGTRLTVV.

The rearrangement joins TRBV7-2 to TRBJ2-1, with 9 bases matching TRBD2. Germline V lookup: CDR1 SGHTA, CDR2 FQGNSA. The V and J ends lost 8 bases and 8 bases, in that order; junction bases with no gene match: 7. The CDR3 totals 13 residues. The CDR3 DNA is TGTGCCAGCCGGCGGGGGGGCATGTATGAGCAGTTCTTC. Protein product: CASRRGGMYEQFF. The full variable domain, completed using reference TRBV7-2 and TRBJ2-1, is GAGVSQSPSNKVTEKGKDVELRCDPISGHTALYWYRQSLGQGLEFLIYFQGNSAPDKSGLPSDRFSAERTGGSVSTLTIQRTQQEDSAVYLCASRRGGMYEQFFGPGTRLTVL.

The chain recombines TRBV11-1 with TRBJ2-3, with TRBD1 matching 8 bases. V lost 3 bases, J lost 4 bases, and 9 bases stayed unmatched. The CDR3 extends over 16 amino acids. CDR1 is SGHAT and CDR2 is FQDESV in the germline V gene (reference sequence). CDR3 residues: CASSFVGTGPPDTQYF. In DNA form, the CDR3 reads TGTGCCAGCAGCTTCGTCGGGACAGGCCCCCCAGATACGCAGTATTTT.

This clonotype was found many times. The CDR3 sequence: CSATDGGDEVSPLHF. CDR3 DNA sequence: TGCAGTGCTACCGACGGGGGGGACGAGGTTTCACCCCTCCACTTT. The rearrangement joins TRBV20-1 to TRBJ1-6; weak D call: TRBD1 (5 bases). The germline CDR1 and CDR2 sequences are DFQATT and SNEGSKA (reference sequence). The CDR3 extends over 15 amino acids. V lost 4 bases to trimming and J lost 9 bases, with 19 bases between them.